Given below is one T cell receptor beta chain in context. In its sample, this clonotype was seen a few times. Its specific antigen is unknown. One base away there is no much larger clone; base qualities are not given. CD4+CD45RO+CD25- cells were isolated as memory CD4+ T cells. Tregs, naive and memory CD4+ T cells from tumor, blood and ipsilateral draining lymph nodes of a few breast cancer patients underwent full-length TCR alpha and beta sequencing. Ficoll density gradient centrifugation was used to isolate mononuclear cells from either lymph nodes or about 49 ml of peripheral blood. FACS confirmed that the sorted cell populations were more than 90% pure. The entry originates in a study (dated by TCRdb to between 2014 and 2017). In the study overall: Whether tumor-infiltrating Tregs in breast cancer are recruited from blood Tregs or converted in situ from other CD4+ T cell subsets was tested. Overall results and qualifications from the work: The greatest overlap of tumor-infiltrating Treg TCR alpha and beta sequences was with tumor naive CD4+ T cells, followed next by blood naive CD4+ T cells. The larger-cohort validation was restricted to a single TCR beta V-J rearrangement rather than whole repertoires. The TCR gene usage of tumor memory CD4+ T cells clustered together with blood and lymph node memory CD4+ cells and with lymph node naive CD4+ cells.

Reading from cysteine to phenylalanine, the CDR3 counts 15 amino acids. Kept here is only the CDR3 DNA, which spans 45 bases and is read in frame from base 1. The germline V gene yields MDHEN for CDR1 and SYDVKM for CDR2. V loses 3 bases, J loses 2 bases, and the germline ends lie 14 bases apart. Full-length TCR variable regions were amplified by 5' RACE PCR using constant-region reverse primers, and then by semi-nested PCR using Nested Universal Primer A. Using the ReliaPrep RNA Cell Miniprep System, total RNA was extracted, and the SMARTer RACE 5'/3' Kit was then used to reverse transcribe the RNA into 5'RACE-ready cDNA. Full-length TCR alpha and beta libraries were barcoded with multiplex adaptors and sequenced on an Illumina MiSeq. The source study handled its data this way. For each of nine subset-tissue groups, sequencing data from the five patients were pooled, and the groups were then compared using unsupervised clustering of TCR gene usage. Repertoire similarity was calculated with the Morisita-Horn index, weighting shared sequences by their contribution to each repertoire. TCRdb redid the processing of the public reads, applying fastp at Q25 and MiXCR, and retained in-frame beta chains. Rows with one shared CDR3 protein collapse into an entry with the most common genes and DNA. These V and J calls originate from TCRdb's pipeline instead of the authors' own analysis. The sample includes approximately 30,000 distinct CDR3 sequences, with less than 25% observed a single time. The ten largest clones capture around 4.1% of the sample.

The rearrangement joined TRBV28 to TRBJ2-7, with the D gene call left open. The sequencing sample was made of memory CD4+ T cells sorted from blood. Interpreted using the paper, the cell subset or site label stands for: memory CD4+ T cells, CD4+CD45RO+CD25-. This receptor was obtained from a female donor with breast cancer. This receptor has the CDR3 CASSLSIPGTYEQYF. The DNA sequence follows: TGTGCCAGCAGTTTGTCTATTCCAGGAACCTACGAGCAGTACTTC.